This T cell receptor beta chain was documented in a study of T cell responses to AZD1222 COVID-19 vaccine. Germline lookup yields CDR1 LGHNA and CDR2 YNFKEQ. J was trimmed by 6 bases and V by 3 bases; bases with no gene match: 12. This CDR3 comprises 17 residues. Only in-frame clones appear in the TCRdb table, and some are missing; sequencing was by immunoSEQ multiplex PCR. In the table there are 150,000 or so clones, over 90% of which are singletons. The TCR sequence derives from an adult in good health. The V and J genes are TRBV4-2 and TRBJ2-1; TRBD2 matches 9 bases. The material sequenced was peripheral blood, taken on day 0 of AZD1222 vaccination. In nucleotides, the CDR3 is TGTGCCAGCAGCCAGGACCCCATCGAGACTAGCGGCAATGAGCAGTTCTTC. It codes for CASSQDPIETSGNEQFF.